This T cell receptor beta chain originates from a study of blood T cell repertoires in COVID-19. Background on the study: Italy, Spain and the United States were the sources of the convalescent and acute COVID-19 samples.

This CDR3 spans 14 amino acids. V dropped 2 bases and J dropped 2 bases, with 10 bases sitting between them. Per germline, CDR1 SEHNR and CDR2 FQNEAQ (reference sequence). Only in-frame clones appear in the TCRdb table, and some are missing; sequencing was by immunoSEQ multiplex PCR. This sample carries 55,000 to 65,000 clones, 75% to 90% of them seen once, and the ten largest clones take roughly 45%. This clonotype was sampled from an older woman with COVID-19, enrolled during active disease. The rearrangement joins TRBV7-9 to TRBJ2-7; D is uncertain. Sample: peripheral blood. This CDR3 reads CASSLSGSTYEQYF. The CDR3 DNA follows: TGTGCCAGCAGCTTATCTGGCTCAACCTACGAGCAGTACTTC.